The 28 T cell receptor beta chains below come from one sample, sequenced in a study of cytomegalovirus exposure and HLA in healthy donors. Primers for the PCR totalled 60 Vbeta and 13 Jbeta. Generated by immunoSEQ multiplex PCR, the TCRdb table keeps only in-frame clones and is missing some. The sample lists roughly 130,000 clones; 65% to 90% were seen once. The sequenced sample consisted of PBMCs. These receptor sequences come from a man in his thirties or forties in good health and CMV-seronegative.

The chain has TRBV5-1 and TRBJ1-1; possibly TRBD1 for D (5 bases). Looked up from germline, CDR1 is SGHRS and CDR2 is YFSETQ. V lost 2 bases, J lost 8 bases, and 13 bases lay in between. The CDR3 has 13 amino acids. The CDR3 DNA follows: TGCGCCAGCAGCTTTGGGTTGGGACTCGAAGCTTTCTTT. Translation: CASSFGLGLEAFF.

A remark on this clone: Distinct nucleotide sequences in the sample also encode this CDR3. The gene calls are TRBV9 and TRBJ1-3; D may be TRBD1 (6 bases). Germline V lookup: CDR1 SGDLS, CDR2 YYNGEE. CDR3 size: 15 residues. Deletions cut 0 bases from V and 4 bases from J, with 11 bases between. CDR3 DNA: TGTGCCAGCAGCGTAGCTTCAGGGGCGGGAAACACCATATATTTT. Translated: CASSVASGAGNTIYF.

This clone was detected once. This chain connects TRBV7-9 to TRBJ2-7; 7 nucleotides match TRBD2. Germline V gene data show CDR1 as SEHNR and CDR2 as FQNEAQ (reference sequence). The V segment lost 8 bases and the J segment 0 bases; nucleotides outside the gene matches: 4. CDR3 length: 13 amino acids. CDR3 loop: CASGGESSYEQYF. CDR3 bases: TGTGCCAGCGGGGGGGAGAGCTCCTACGAGCAGTACTTC.

The V gene is TRBV7-6, the J gene TRBJ2-1; 12 bases match TRBD2. V shed 4 bases, J shed 4 bases, and the junction held 5 bases outside the gene matches. This CDR3 contains 16 residues. The germline gives CDR1 SGHVS, CDR2 FNYEAQ. The DNA for the CDR3 is TGTGCCAGCAGCTCGACTAGCGGGGGTACATACAATGAGCAGTTCTTC. It is translated as CASSSTSGGTYNEQFF.

The chain joins TRBV6-1 to TRBJ2-1, with 9 bases that match TRBD2. V was clipped by 0 bases and J by 4 bases; unmatched bases: 4. The germline CDR1 and CDR2 sequences are MNHNS and SASEGT. The CDR3 sequence is 16 residues long. CDR3 protein: CASSEASGGLYNEQFF. The CDR3 DNA is TGTGCCAGCAGTGAAGCTAGCGGGGGCTTATACAATGAGCAGTTCTTC.

The genes are TRBV6-6 and TRBJ2-7; 9 positions agree with TRBD2. CDR1 is MNHNY, CDR2 SVGAGI, per germline (reference sequence). This CDR3 contains 16 residues. With V trimmed by 7 bases and J by 2 bases, 12 bases remained unmatched. CDR3 nucleotides: TGTGCCAGCACCCCAAGTCCGGGACTAGCTCCCTACGAGCAGTACTTC. Translated, it gives CASTPSPGLAPYEQYF.

The chain uses TRBV11-3 and TRBJ2-2; the match to TRBD2 covers 7 bases. V gave up 4 bases and J gave up 4 bases; unmatched junction bases: 6. CDR1 SGHNT and CDR2 YENEEA come from the germline V gene. The CDR3 is 15 amino acids. As DNA, the CDR3 is TGTGCCAGCAGCTCCAGGTCGGGGGGCACCGGGGAGCTGTTTTTT. It yields the protein CASSSRSGGTGELFF.

The chain combines TRBV6-6 with TRBJ1-5; 7 bases line up with TRBD1. The ends lost 4 bases at V and 7 bases at J; junction bases unmatched: 7. CDR1 is MNHNY, CDR2 SVGAGI, per germline (reference sequence). CDR3 size: 14 residues. CDR3 region: CASSSDRVRQPQHF. CDR3 sequence (DNA): TGTGCCAGCAGTTCAGACAGGGTGAGACAGCCCCAGCATTTT.

The V gene is TRBV11-3, the J gene TRBJ2-3; 9 positions match TRBD1. The CDR3 covers 15 residues. The J segment lost 4 bases and the V segment lost 2 bases, leaving 4 bases of the junction unmatched. Per germline, CDR1 SGHNT and CDR2 YENEEA. In DNA, the CDR3 is TGTGCCAGCAGCTTAACGACAGGGGGGTCAGATACGCAGTATTTT. Encoded protein: CASSLTTGGSDTQYF. Supplemented by reference TRBV11-3 and TRBJ2-3, the full variable domain reads EAGVVQSPRYKIIEKKQPVAFWCNPISGHNTLYWYLQNLGQGPELLIRYENEEAVDDSQLPKDRFSAERLKGVDSTLKIQPAELGDSAVYLCASSLTTGGSDTQYFGPGTRLTVL.

As concerns this clone: A read error may produce the germline difference seen at one junction end. The chain has TRBV7-9 and TRBJ2-7, with D possibly TRBD2 on 6 matching bases. The CDR3 is made up of 11 amino acids. Germline V lookup: CDR1 SEHNR, CDR2 FQNEAQ (reference sequence). The CDR3 loop is CASAGGNEQYF. CDR3 nucleotides: TGTGCCAGCGCCGGGGGAAACGAGCAGTATTTC.

V is TRBV27 and J is TRBJ1-2; 9 bases align to TRBD1. Germline V lookup: CDR1 MNHEY, CDR2 SMNVEV (reference sequence). Trimming removed 5 bases from V and 5 bases from J; junction bases left unmatched: 9. The length of the CDR3 is 15 residues. The CDR3 bases are TGTGCCAGCAGTCTTAGGACAGGGGCTTGGTATGGCTACACCTTC. Translating it yields CASSLRTGAWYGYTF.

This clone was detected a few times. The chain couples TRBV6-5 to TRBJ2-6; tentative D call: TRBD1 (5 bases). The CDR3 sequence is 15 residues long. V was pared by 5 bases and J by 0 bases, with 8 bases between. CDR1 and CDR2 from the germline V gene are MNHEY and SVGAGI. The CDR3 region is CASSGHPSGANVLTF. The DNA for the CDR3 is TGTGCCAGCAGTGGACACCCCTCTGGGGCCAACGTCCTGACTTTC.

This chain uses TRBV5-1 with TRBJ2-3; 8 nucleotides line up with TRBD1. CDR3 size: 15 residues. Trimming at V came to 4 bases and at J to 4 bases, leaving 8 bases not matched to a gene. Germline CDR1 SGHRS, CDR2 YFSETQ. CDR3 DNA: TGCGCCAGCAGCCTGGCCAGGGGGCAAGCAGATACGCAGTATTTT. The encoded protein is CASSLARGQADTQYF.

The V and J genes are TRBV28 and TRBJ2-7; D may be TRBD1 (6 bases). The germline V and J ends were trimmed by 6 bases and 8 bases, with 20 bases remaining between them. This CDR3 is 14 amino acids long. Germline CDR1 MDHEN, CDR2 SYDVKM. CDR3 bases: TGTGCCAGCAGCTACAGGGATTCGGGATTCAAGCAGTACTTC. It yields the protein CASSYRDSGFKQYF.

V gene TRBV5-4 combines with J gene TRBJ1-3, with 8 bases matching TRBD1. Losses at the gene ends were 4 bases for V and 4 bases for J; bases not matched to a gene: 10. The CDR3 has 16 residues. CDR1 and CDR2 from the germline V gene are SGHNT and YYREEE (reference sequence). CDR3 protein: CASSPDTGGRGNTIYF. DNA for the CDR3: TGTGCCAGCAGCCCCGACACAGGGGGGAGAGGAAACACCATATATTTT.

The rearrangement joins TRBV5-5 to TRBJ1-1; TRBD1 might be the D (6 bases). Germline V CDR1 and CDR2: SGHKS, YYEKEE (reference sequence). Trimming took 4 bases from V and 3 from J, leaving 22 bases between them. This CDR3 is 17 amino acids long. This CDR3 reads CASSENRDKGIYTEAFF. The CDR3 DNA is TGTGCCAGCAGCGAAAACCGGGACAAGGGGATTTACACTGAAGCTTTCTTT.

Points on this clone: One end of the junction is discordant with germline, which a read error may explain. The chain links TRBV7-2 to TRBJ1-6; D not certain. CDR3 size: 14 residues. CDR1 SGHTA and CDR2 FQGNSA come from the germline V gene. The CDR3 nucleotides read TGTGCCAGCAGCTTGACCGGGTTAAATTCACCCCCCCACTTT. Encoded protein: CASSLTGLNSPPHF.

This chain joins TRBV5-1 and TRBJ2-5, with 7 bases matching TRBD1. The J segment lost 4 bases and the V segment lost 3 bases, leaving 3 bases of the junction unmatched. This CDR3 is 13 amino acids long. Germline CDR1 and CDR2: SGHRS and YFSETQ. Here the CDR3 DNA reads TGCGCCAGCAGCTCAACAGGGGCAGAGACCCAGTACTTC. It is translated as CASSSTGAETQYF.

The V and J genes are TRBV7-2 and TRBJ2-1; TRBD2 matches 7 bases. The CDR3 is 17 amino acids. The germline CDR1 and CDR2 sequences are SGHTA and FQGNSA. V lost 5 bases to trimming and J lost 0 bases; unmatched junction nucleotides: 10. CDR3 bases: TGTGCCAGCAGCCTCCGGATGCGGGGGAGCTCCTACAATGAGCAGTTCTTC. It encodes CASSLRMRGSSYNEQFF.

V gene TRBV27 combines with J gene TRBJ2-1; no firm D call. The length of the CDR3 is 14 residues. Germline V gene sequence: CDR1 MNHEY, CDR2 SMNVEV (reference sequence). V gave up 5 bases and J gave up 8 bases, with 16 bases separating them. The CDR3 is CASSLARHTDEQFF. The CDR3 DNA follows: TGTGCCAGCAGTCTCGCGCGGCACACGGATGAGCAGTTCTTC.

This clone was counted only a few times. The gene calls are TRBV6-1 and TRBJ1-1; D gene uncertain. The CDR3 has 14 residues. CDR1 MNHNS and CDR2 SASEGT come from the germline V gene. V shed 1 base and J shed 1 base, with 7 bases lying between them. The CDR3 is CASSEGHENTEAFF. CDR3 bases: TGTGCCAGCAGTGAAGGGCACGAGAACACTGAAGCTTTCTTT.

V is TRBV2 and J is TRBJ1-1; the D gene is possibly TRBD1 (5 bases). Deletions cut 7 bases from V and 0 bases from J, with 12 bases between. The CDR3 extends over 14 amino acids. The germline CDR1 and CDR2 sequences are SNHLY and FYNNEI. CDR3 sequence reads: CASKVEGVNTEAFF. The CDR3 DNA sequence: TGTGCCAGCAAGGTAGAAGGGGTGAACACTGAAGCTTTCTTT. The entire variable domain, with the rest obtained from reference TRBV2 and TRBJ1-1, is as follows: EPEVTQTPSHQVTQMGQEVILRCVPISNHLYFYWYRQILGQKVEFLVSFYNNEISEKSEIFDDQFSVERPDGSNFTLKIRSTKLEDSAMYFCASKVEGVNTEAFFGQGTRLTVV.

V and J are TRBV28 and TRBJ2-1; D not certain. With 6 bases removed from V and 7 bases from J, the gap between germline ends came to 7 bases. The CDR3 totals 11 residues. Germline CDR1 reads MDHEN; CDR2 reads SYDVKM. The DNA of the CDR3 is TGTGCCAGCAGCCGAGGAAATGAGCAGTTCTTC. This encodes CASSRGNEQFF.

This chain connects TRBV7-2 to TRBJ1-3, with 8 bases matching TRBD1. The germline V gene has CDR1 SGHTA and CDR2 FQGNSA. With 7 bases clipped from V and 4 bases from J, the junction kept 9 bases outside the gene matches. This CDR3 has 15 residues. CDR3 DNA sequence: TGTGCCAGCACGGCCAGGGGACAGGCGGGAAACACCATATATTTT. Translated: CASTARGQAGNTIYF.

The V gene is TRBV10-3, the J gene TRBJ1-1, with a tentative D call TRBD1 (5 bases). Trimming removed 9 bases from V and 0 bases from J, with 14 bases in between. CDR1 and CDR2 (germline): ENHRY, SYGVKD. The CDR3 runs to 14 residues. The CDR3 bases are TGTGCCATGCGGAGGGACCCTGTGAACACTGAAGCTTTCTTT. Translation: CAMRRDPVNTEAFF.

The chain links TRBV15 to TRBJ2-7, with a tentative D call TRBD1 (6 bases). The CDR3 covers 12 residues. Germline V lookup: CDR1 LNHNV, CDR2 YYDKDF (reference sequence). V was shortened by 3 bases and J by 5 bases, with 8 bases between the two germline ends. Here the CDR3 reads CATSRDSHEQYF. The CDR3, as DNA: TGTGCCACCAGCAGGGACAGCCACGAGCAGTACTTC.

The V and J genes are TRBV5-8 and TRBJ2-1, with TRBD1 identical over 8 bases. This CDR3 is built from 15 residues. Germline V gives CDR1 SGHTS, CDR2 YDEGEE. V was clipped by 0 bases and J by 6 bases; unmatched bases: 5. The CDR3 DNA follows: TGTGCCAGCAGCTTGGGTCAGGGGGCTATCAATGAGCAGTTCTTC. As protein: CASSLGQGAINEQFF.

V usage is TRBV10-3 and J usage is TRBJ1-2; 7 bases fit TRBD1. The CDR3 sequence is 14 residues long. With 2 bases clipped from V and 7 bases from J, the junction kept 7 bases outside the gene matches. Germline values: CDR1 ENHRY, CDR2 SYGVKD. CDR3: CAISEVAGGGGYTF. The CDR3 DNA follows: TGTGCCATCAGTGAGGTGGCAGGGGGAGGTGGCTACACCTTC.